The clone carrying this TCR beta chain was seen more than once but under ten times. Its target is not known. TCRdb recomputed calls from the RACE reads with MiXCR, one row per CDR3 protein. This table holds roughly 52,000 distinct CDR3 sequences, just under 10% found once. The data stem from a study of human T cells and chemical hapten exposure. For the study at large: An area of 2 cm by 2 cm on upper inner arm skin received 2% DPC for sensitization. 0.01% DPC was applied to the upper back in patch tests, which were read at 6 days. Study-wide points: Healthy people's immune response may differ from that of the donors, who had alopecia.

Described time point: patch test 2, 6 weeks after DPC sensitization. The treatment here: therapeutic diphenylcyclopropenone sensitization with weekly scalp DPC. Sequencing used whole blood, obtained in connection with sensitization to the hapten diphenylcyclopropenone (DPC). The TCR sequence derives from a woman between 45 and 65 years old with alopecia areata. Some clones in this sample may be carry-over from other donors' samples.

The CDR3 sequence is CASSEGGTGAFF. CDR3 in DNA: TGTGCCAGCAGTGAGGGGGGAACCGGAGCTTTCTTT. This chain uses TRBV2 with TRBJ1-1; D is possibly TRBD1 (5 bases). V was trimmed by 3 bases and J by 10 bases, leaving 12 bases between them. Germline V gene sequence: CDR1 SNHLY, CDR2 FYNNEI. The CDR3 consists of 12 residues.